This TCR beta chain was recovered during a study of early T cells in non-severe SARS-CoV-2 infection. Whole-study findings and limits: VDJdb-based matching was biased toward anti-spike CD8 responses and missed private and CD4 specificities.

Of note for this clonotype: Its antigen is not identified.

TCRdb re-derived calls from the 5' RACE reads in MiXCR, one entry per CDR3 protein. Among tens of thousands of distinct CDR3 sequences listed, roughly 10% were seen once. V was pared by 4 bases and J by 4 bases, with 8 bases between. The germline V gene has CDR1 LGHNT and CDR2 FRNRAP. This CDR3 has 13 residues. The TCR was taken from an adult who was a healthcare worker with PCR-confirmed SARS-CoV-2 infection or an uninfected control (not recorded which). The specimen sequenced was whole blood. The rearrangement links TRBV12-5 to TRBJ1-5; D is unclear. The CDR3 coding sequence is TGTGCTAGTGGTTCCGGGATGAATCAGCCCCAGCATTTT. This encodes CASGSGMNQPQHF.